This T cell receptor beta chain stems from a study of blood T cell repertoires in COVID-19. Study-wide background: From T cells, B-cell-depleted T cells, or PBMCs came the material, which was cDNA or gDNA.

V shed 6 bases and J 6 bases; nucleotides not matched to a gene: 12. The V gene's germline CDR1 is MDHEN and CDR2 SYDVKM. This CDR3 is 16 amino acids long. Methods used by the authors: The authors estimated nucleated cell counts from reference gene primer amplification. Here immunoSEQ multiplex PCR was the method, and the copy in TCRdb shows in-frame clones only, minus some. V and J calls and clone size come straight from that table; D and trimming were deduced from the DNA. In the table there are roughly 90,000 clones, 80% of which are singletons. This sequence joins TRBV28 and TRBJ2-2, with 8 bases that match TRBD1. The source is a woman between 65 and 79 years old with acute or convalescent COVID-19. Material for sequencing was peripheral blood. The CDR3 region is CASSRFGTGLAGELFF. The CDR3 DNA sequence: TGTGCCAGCAGCCGCTTCGGGACAGGCCTGGCCGGGGAGCTGTTTTTT.